The T cell receptor (beta chain) under discussion was sequenced for a study of cytomegalovirus exposure and HLA in healthy donors (dated by TCRdb to about 2017). For context, the study as a whole: According to a later analysis, one platform produced both the 110 or so validation repertoires and the 550 to 800 repertoires of the first cohort. The study aimed to test whether cataloging public T cell receptors could reveal signatures of past pathogen exposure. A separate validation cohort of 100 to 150 different subjects was used in addition to the roughly 720-subject first cohort. To predict cytomegalovirus infection status, the study combined high-throughput TCR immunosequencing, statistical association of individual TCRs with disease status, and machine learning.

As concerns this clone: No cognate antigen has been identified for it. Per-base qualities were not stored, and no clone one base away is much larger.

The CDR3 numbers 15 residues from cysteine through phenylalanine. CDR3 DNA is the only sequence kept; it has 45 bases, read in frame from the first base. V lost 10 bases and J lost 4 bases; the stretch between them is 22 bases long. The germline V gene sets CDR1 to MGHRA and CDR2 to YSYEKL. Findings and caveats that apply to the study as a whole: The classifier was reported to diagnose cytomegalovirus status with high specificity and sensitivity in both the original cohort and the validation cohort. In vitro tests confirmed that a few of the cytomegalovirus-associated TCR beta chains recognize cytomegalovirus antigens. The authors suggested that the approach could potentially be generalized to other disease states and immunological phenotypes. A later analysis found that TCRs clustered in the first cohort also tended to co-occur in the 95 to 150 validation repertoires, with approximately 93% of cluster scores above 0. The study gave a list of about 170 TCR beta chains associated with cytomegalovirus. All 120 or so repertoires were used to score co-occurrence in the validation cohort in a later analysis, because that analysis had no HLA typing for the cohort. While some public TCRs were present in many individuals, most TCR sequences turned up only very rarely across donors.

Library preparation used the immunoSEQ multiplex PCR assay. Under the source paper's analysis protocol: A statistical classification framework was built to diagnose cytomegalovirus status from the catalog of TCR beta chain sequences. Not all clones reach the TCRdb copy of this immuneACCESS table, which keeps in-frame sequences only. Checked studies attribute under half of the gap to unresolved V genes and leave the rest unexplained. V and J calls and clone size are as listed in that table; D and trimming were resolved from the DNA. The sample table shows roughly 73,000 clones, and 94% are seen once. The leading ten clones occupy 1.5% to 1.7% of the sample. The donors were included in the validation cohort of some 120 subjects, a group kept apart from the roughly 670-subject first cohort.

The specimen was PBMCs. The TCR was taken from a man younger than 35 in good health and CMV-seropositive. The sequence is built from TRBV4-1 and TRBJ1-1, and TRBD1 may be the D gene, going by 6 matching bases. The nucleotide sequence reads TGCGCCACCCGGCGAGTGGCGGGGGGCGGCACTGAAGCTTTCTTT. Its product reads: CATRRVAGGGTEAFF.